This TCR beta chain was sequenced for a study of T cells in Graves' hyperthyroidism and ophthalmopathy. Study-wide background: Peripheral blood was obtained at initial diagnosis, preceding any treatment.

This clonotype was picked up many times. Diagnosis of hyperthyroidism was new in patients aged 18 to 65, and its duration was under 2 months. Amplification of TCR beta CDR3 regions was performed using RNA transcripts as template. Using the HTBI primer set, a first-round RT-PCR was run on the TCR CDR3. TCRdb analysed the multiplex PCR reads with MiXCR anew, one entry per CDR3 protein. The sample comprises 370,000 or so distinct CDR3 sequences, 20% to 25% of which are singletons, and 70% to 75% rests with the top ten. CDR3 size: 14 residues. V dropped 8 bases and J dropped 3 bases, with 17 bases sitting between them. Per germline, CDR1 MDHEN and CDR2 SYDVKM.

The source of this sequence is a man between 45 and 60 years old with Graves' hyperthyroidism. The sequenced sample consisted of blood. The chain combines TRBV28 with TRBJ2-7, with a possible D match to TRBD1 (5 bases). The CDR3 nucleotides read TGTGCCAGCCATACCCAGGGAACCGTCTACGAGCAGTACTTC. It codes for CASHTQGTVYEQYF. Looking up the rest from reference TRBV28 and TRBJ2-7 gives the full variable domain: DVKVTQSSRYLVKRTGEKVFLECVQDMDHENMFWYRQDPGLGLRLIYFSYDVKMKEKGDIPEGYSVSREKKERFSLILESASTNQTSMYLCASHTQGTVYEQYFGPGTRLTVT.